This T cell receptor (beta chain) comes out of a study of CD8 T cells in ankylosing spondylitis. Study-level findings and limits: Among TCR beta sequences, a motif of several highly homologous variants appeared characteristic of ankylosing spondylitis blood.

The CDR3 contains 11 residues. Germline-derived CDR1 and CDR2 are LGHDT and YNNKEL (reference sequence). V was cut by 1 base and J by 5 bases, with 2 bases left in between. There are many counts of this clonotype. Its antigen is not identified. TCRdb recomputed calls from the 5' RACE reads with MiXCR, one row per CDR3 protein. The repertoire holds tens of thousands of distinct CDR3 sequences, with about 5% as singletons. The sequenced sample was blood, either unsorted or a sorted T cell fraction (not recorded which). The V call is TRBV3-1, the J call TRBJ2-5; D not resolved. The clonotype comes from a male donor with ankylosing spondylitis or in good health (not recorded which). DNA for the CDR3: TGTGCCAGCAGCCAAGGGGAGACCCAGTACTTC. This sequence encodes CASSQGETQYF.